A selection of T cell receptor beta chains follows, all from one sample in a study of T cell clonotyping in hematopoietic cell transplantation. Sequencing used immunoSEQ multiplex PCR; TCRdb keeps in-frame clones, though not all of them. Of roughly 37,000 clones in the sample, roughly 88% are singletons; the top ten hold roughly 2%. Sequencing was done on a sample of peripheral blood mononuclear cells. All receptors derive from a woman in her thirties or forties in good health. Some clones in this sample may be carry-over from other donors' samples. Each CDR3 is given with its conserved first and last residue. Fields, in order: J gene, V gene, CDR3 protein.

j_call: TRBJ2-7; v_call: TRBV14; cdr3_aa: CASSPADRGRVQYF
j_call: TRBJ1-1; v_call: TRBV5-8; cdr3_aa: CASSLINTEAFF
j_call: TRBJ2-7; v_call: TRBV7-2; cdr3_aa: CASQFGGSEQYF
j_call: TRBJ2-2; v_call: TRBV13; cdr3_aa: CASSRHLVAGQNTGELFF
j_call: TRBJ2-5; v_call: TRBV20-1; cdr3_aa: CSARQEETQYF
j_call: TRBJ1-1; v_call: TRBV5-1; cdr3_aa: CASSRTGANTEAFF
j_call: TRBJ2-1; v_call: TRBV11-1; cdr3_aa: CASSPARRGEQFF
j_call: TRBJ2-5; v_call: TRBV28; cdr3_aa: CATWPAGPEGTQYF
j_call: TRBJ1-2; v_call: TRBV7-9; cdr3_aa: CASSLVGESYTF
j_call: TRBJ1-1; v_call: TRBV15; cdr3_aa: CATSWTGDEAFF
j_call: TRBJ1-3; v_call: TRBV28; cdr3_aa: CASSFQGPGNTIYF
j_call: TRBJ2-1; v_call: TRBV5-1; cdr3_aa: CASSSGISYNEQFF
j_call: TRBJ2-2; v_call: TRBV5-1; cdr3_aa: CASSQIGGDTGELFF
j_call: TRBJ1-3; v_call: TRBV19; cdr3_aa: CASSMESQGSSGNTIYF
j_call: TRBJ1-2; v_call: TRBV10-3; cdr3_aa: CATIPGQGRNGYTF
j_call: TRBJ1-2; v_call: TRBV5-6; cdr3_aa: CASSRPTGPPERGF
j_call: TRBJ1-4; v_call: TRBV5-1; cdr3_aa: CASSTPGQGDEKLFF
j_call: TRBJ1-2; v_call: TRBV6-5; cdr3_aa: CASTSRGENGYTF
j_call: TRBJ1-3; v_call: TRBV5-1; cdr3_aa: CASSPLPGNSGNTIYF
j_call: TRBJ2-5; v_call: TRBV10-3; cdr3_aa: CAIRRDSRETQYF
j_call: TRBJ2-1; v_call: TRBV11-2; cdr3_aa: CASSFERLFDNEQFF
j_call: TRBJ1-5; v_call: TRBV19; cdr3_aa: CASSGPGDLQPQHF
j_call: TRBJ1-3; v_call: TRBV5-1; cdr3_aa: CASSLSVSSGNTIYF
j_call: TRBJ1-5; v_call: TRBV19; cdr3_aa: CASTAFRGRLNQPQHF
j_call: TRBJ1-2; v_call: TRBV6-6; cdr3_aa: CASRALAANGYTF
j_call: TRBJ1-1; v_call: TRBV20-1; cdr3_aa: CSSDRKGIAFF
j_call: TRBJ2-3; v_call: TRBV7-3; cdr3_aa: CASSLNPGARAQYF
j_call: TRBJ1-1; v_call: TRBV6-6; cdr3_aa: CASSPPGLRGAEAFF
j_call: TRBJ2-7; v_call: TRBV6-1; cdr3_aa: CASSEAPVIAHYEQYF
j_call: TRBJ2-7; v_call: TRBV7-2; cdr3_aa: CASSLDGSYEQYF
j_call: TRBJ1-2; v_call: TRBV7-8; cdr3_aa: CASSLAEGPRGYTF
j_call: TRBJ2-2; v_call: TRBV29-1; cdr3_aa: CSVARTGNTGELFF
j_call: TRBJ2-2; v_call: TRBV4-1; cdr3_aa: CASSHGTSGRALISGELFF
j_call: TRBJ1-5; v_call: TRBV4-3; cdr3_aa: CASSQGNPRDRVFNQPQHF
j_call: TRBJ1-1; v_call: TRBV5-1; cdr3_aa: CASRPVIGGDTEAFF
j_call: TRBJ2-3; v_call: TRBV9; cdr3_aa: CASSLRGEPSTDTQYF
j_call: TRBJ2-2; v_call: TRBV6-4; cdr3_aa: CASRTSGENGELFF
j_call: TRBJ1-4; v_call: TRBV6-5; cdr3_aa: CASSYRAEKLFF
j_call: TRBJ1-2; v_call: TRBV7-8; cdr3_aa: CASSLGRTNYGYTF
j_call: TRBJ2-2; v_call: TRBV4-1; cdr3_aa: CASSRGLAGTTRTGELFF
j_call: TRBJ2-1; v_call: TRBV11-2; cdr3_aa: CASSFGRNDEQFF
j_call: TRBJ1-1; v_call: TRBV27; cdr3_aa: CASSSQGQQDTEAFF
j_call: TRBJ1-1; v_call: TRBV28; cdr3_aa: CATTEGQGYHTTEAFF
j_call: TRBJ1-2; v_call: TRBV9; cdr3_aa: CASRGVGGWNYGYTF
j_call: TRBJ2-7; v_call: TRBV7-2; cdr3_aa: CASSLSVASALGEQYF
j_call: TRBJ2-7; v_call: TRBV5-1; cdr3_aa: CASSLDPVGVAYSYEQYF
j_call: TRBJ2-7; v_call: TRBV28; cdr3_aa: CASGGRLYEQYF
j_call: TRBJ1-2; v_call: TRBV29-1; cdr3_aa: CSVATGDGYGYTF
j_call: TRBJ2-5; v_call: TRBV30; cdr3_aa: CAWSVWASSFGETQYF
j_call: TRBJ1-2; v_call: TRBV7-2; cdr3_aa: CASSLSAENYGYTF
j_call: TRBJ1-1; v_call: TRBV7-3; cdr3_aa: CASSLLGGGTEAFF
j_call: TRBJ1-5; v_call: TRBV28; cdr3_aa: CASNLPPLSSQPQHF
j_call: TRBJ1-1; v_call: TRBV27; cdr3_aa: CASSPSQSNTEAFF
j_call: TRBJ1-2; v_call: TRBV7-2; cdr3_aa: CASSLEGIQGGGYTF
j_call: TRBJ2-7; v_call: TRBV15; cdr3_aa: CATSTQGRSYEQYF
j_call: TRBJ2-3; v_call: TRBV19; cdr3_aa: CASKKGGKSSYTQYF